This T cell receptor beta chain was captured in a study of graft-versus-host responses after intestinal transplantation. Overall study: Every one of the recipients received anti-thymocyte globulin induction and afterwards took tacrolimus and steroids for approximately 3 years.

Germline V gene data show CDR1 as MNHEY and CDR2 as SVGAGI. V shed 8 bases and J shed 5 bases, with 16 bases lying between them. The CDR3 is 13 amino acids. The assay was immunoSEQ multiplex PCR, and TCRdb's table has in-frame clones only and misses some. The table has over 70,000 clones, 75% to 90% seen once. As to this clone: What it binds is unknown.

The chain is built from TRBV6-5 and TRBJ2-7, with TRBD2 as a possible D gene (6 bases). The TCR was taken from a human donor who received an intestinal transplant. The starting material was unstimulated CD8+ T cells sorted from spleen or lymph node cells, obtained before intestinal transplant. The CDR3 bases are TGTGCCAGCCAAGCGGCGGGAATCAACGAGCAGTACTTC. Translated: CASQAAGINEQYF.